The sequence of this TCR beta chain was determined in a study of cytomegalovirus exposure and HLA in healthy donors. Study outcomes and limitations: Most TCR beta V segments were productive about 87% or about 30% of the time in an earlier analysis.

Participants comprised healthy donors of bone marrow. Details on this clone: Its cognate antigen is unknown.

The PCR ran on 60 Vbeta and 13 Jbeta primers. Clones were sequenced by immunoSEQ multiplex PCR, and TCRdb holds only the in-frame ones, with some missing. The sample yields 130,000 to 150,000 clones, about 80% seen once. Looked up from germline, CDR1 is MNHEY and CDR2 is SVGAGI. Trimming stripped 6 bases from V and 4 bases from J, with 12 bases between. The length of the CDR3 is 13 residues. This TCR was recovered from a male donor in good health and CMV-seronegative. The rearrangement links TRBV6-5 to TRBJ1-2; a weak D match, TRBD1 (5 bases). Sequenced material: PBMCs. DNA for the CDR3: TGTGCCAGCAGAGGGGAGGGCTTCTATGGCTACACCTTC. It codes for CASRGEGFYGYTF.